The present entry profiles one TCR beta chain with its context. The data were obtained in a study of cytomegalovirus exposure and HLA in healthy donors. The PCR used 60 Vbeta and 13 Jbeta primers. Only in-frame clones appear in the TCRdb table, and some are missing; sequencing was by immunoSEQ multiplex PCR. In the table there are more than 150,000 clones, 80% of which are singletons. The receptor was derived from a woman in her twenties or thirties in good health and CMV-seronegative. The specimen was PBMCs.

The CDR3 protein is CASSYRRTGDGYTF. Written as DNA, the CDR3 is TGTGCCAGCAGTTACCGGAGGACAGGGGATGGCTACACCTTC. The gene calls are TRBV6-5 and TRBJ1-2, with 9 bases lining up with TRBD1. CDR1 is MNHEY, CDR2 SVGAGI, per germline. With V trimmed by 2 bases and J by 6 bases, 4 bases remained unmatched. There are 14 residues in the CDR3.